What follows are 4 T cell receptor beta chains derived from one specimen sequenced in a study of blood T cells in healthy people across ages. A J-beta primer mix and a sample-barcoded 5' primer were used in a second PCR of roughly 6 to 11 cycles. TCRdb passed the 5' RACE reads through MiXCR, listing each CDR3 protein once. Counted here are around 1,500,000 distinct CDR3 sequences, 28% occurring once; the ten biggest clones make up approximately 7.7%. Sequencing used blood. These receptors came from a woman aged 25 to 39 in good health.

This clonotype has only one observation. V usage is TRBV4-1 and J usage is TRBJ1-4; 7 positions agree with TRBD1. The V gene end was trimmed by 4 bases and the J gene end by 8 bases; junction bases not matched to a gene: 7. This CDR3 is 14 amino acids long. Germline V gene data show CDR1 as MGHRA and CDR2 as YSYEKL. CDR3 region: CASSPGRGDEKLFF. The CDR3, as DNA: TGCGCCAGCAGCCCCGGCAGGGGGGACGAAAAACTGTTTTTT.

This rearrangement joins TRBV7-2 to TRBJ2-3, with TRBD2 matching over 10 bases. Germline CDR1 is SGHTA and CDR2 is FQGNSA. The junction had 11 bases not matched to a gene; V was cut back by 1 base and J by 4 bases. The CDR3 sequence is 18 residues long. The CDR3 DNA follows: TGTGCCAGCAGCTTAGTAGGGGCCAGCGGGGGGGCAGCAGATACGCAGTATTTT. It is translated as CASSLVGASGGAADTQYF.

This clonotype came up a few times. V and J are TRBV24-1 and TRBJ2-3, with 9 bases aligning to TRBD1. Germline CDR1 and CDR2: KGHDR and SFDVKD. This CDR3 spans 15 amino acids. Trimming at V came to 7 bases and at J to 4 bases, leaving 8 bases not matched to a gene. CDR3 residues: CATRPGQGLPDTQYF. Here the CDR3 DNA reads TGTGCCACCAGACCGGGACAGGGACTTCCAGATACGCAGTATTTT.

On this clonotype: At one boundary the junction diverges from the germline segment, which might be a read error. The chain joins TRBV5-6 to TRBJ2-1; maybe TRBD2 (5 bases). Germline V gives CDR1 SGHDT, CDR2 YYEEEE. The CDR3 is made up of 13 amino acids. The CDR3 DNA follows: TGTGCCGGCAGCTTTTCGGGGAGTAAAGAGCAGTTCTTC. This translates into CAGSFSGSKEQFF.